The 4 T cell receptor beta chains below were found in one sample sequenced in a study of blood T cells in healthy people across ages. Primed by a sample-barcoded 5' primer and a J-beta primer mix, a second PCR proceeded for roughly 6 to 12 cycles. TCRdb re-derived calls from the 5' RACE reads in MiXCR, one entry per CDR3 protein. There are about 1.1 million distinct CDR3 sequences in the sample; under 40% occur only once, and around 12% lies in the top ten. Sequencing was performed on blood. The receptors here all came from a man between 18 and 29 years old in good health.

This chain joins TRBV20-1 and TRBJ1-6; D unresolved. The CDR3 is made up of 15 amino acids. Germline V lookup: CDR1 DFQATT, CDR2 SNEGSKA (reference sequence). V dropped 4 bases and J dropped 5 bases, with 15 bases sitting between them. CDR3 sequence (DNA): TGCAGTGCTAAGCCCCTGAGTGGTAATAATTCACCCCTCCACTTT. This encodes CSAKPLSGNNSPLHF.

This clonotype was counted a few times. The chain employs TRBV7-2 and TRBJ2-3, with TRBD2 matching over 7 bases. Germline V lookup: CDR1 SGHTA, CDR2 FQGNSA. V dropped 5 bases and J dropped 5; count of bases not matched to a gene: 13. The CDR3 extends over 16 amino acids. CDR3 protein: CASSRFLADSGDTQYF. The CDR3 region has the DNA TGTGCCAGCAGCCGTTTTCTAGCGGATTCTGGAGATACGCAGTATTTT.

The chain uses TRBV20-1 and TRBJ2-5; 7 nucleotides line up with TRBD1. Germline CDR1 reads DFQATT; CDR2 reads SNEGSKA (reference sequence). The ends lost 4 bases at V and 4 bases at J; junction bases unmatched: 9. The CDR3 is made up of 14 amino acids. In nucleotides, the CDR3 is TGCAGTGCTATACGACCGACAGGGTCAGAGACCCAGTACTTC. It is translated as CSAIRPTGSETQYF.

The chain has TRBV6-5 and TRBJ2-1, with 8 nucleotides matching TRBD2. Unmatched junction bases numbered 6, after V lost 5 bases and J lost 6 bases. This CDR3 is 14 amino acids long. Germline values: CDR1 MNHEY, CDR2 SVGAGI. The chain's CDR3 is CASSLYGTSNEQFF. CDR3 DNA: TGTGCCAGCAGTCTATACGGGACTAGCAATGAGCAGTTCTTC.